The clone carrying this T cell receptor beta chain was observed once. This sample was included in a study of blood T cell repertoires in COVID-19. In the study overall: COVID-19 samples from acute and convalescent phases originated in the United States, Italy and Spain. PBMCs, B-cell-depleted T cells, or T cells provided the cDNA or gDNA that made up the material.

Produced via immunoSEQ multiplex PCR; TCRdb's table is partial and in-frame only. The sample lists about 120,000 clones; about 85% were seen once. This receptor was obtained from a human donor in a cohort sampled during active COVID-19. The sequencing input was peripheral blood.

CDR3 sequence (DNA): TGTGCCAGCAGCTCGCAGGGGGCCGCCGCAGATACGCAGTATTTT. It yields the protein CASSSQGAAADTQYF. The chain couples TRBV7-9 to TRBJ2-3, with TRBD1 identical over 8 bases. Germline loops: CDR1 SEHNR, CDR2 FQNEAQ (reference sequence). The CDR3 is 15 residues long. V shed 4 bases and J 4 bases; nucleotides not matched to a gene: 7.